This paragraph covers one T cell receptor beta chain sequence. TCRdb keeps only in-frame clones here, not all; method: immunoSEQ multiplex PCR. The sample records about 730,000 clones, 80% to 90% being singletons. The data originate from a study of shared T cell receptors in the human thymus. Trimming at V came to 0 bases and at J to 8 bases, leaving 22 bases not matched to a gene. This CDR3 comprises 22 residues. Germline CDR1 reads MGHRA; CDR2 reads YSYEKL. This sample also belongs to another study, concerning human thymus T cells. That source reports: The people who donated were healthy Finnish babies having corrective surgery for congenital heart defects. In corrective heart surgery, resections were taken, and these provided the thymus tissue. Related work showed strongly overlapping thymic repertoires across unrelated individuals.

The sample consisted of thymocytes. This receptor was obtained from a girl under three years old with a congenital heart defect. The chain recombines TRBV4-1 with TRBJ1-4; 12 bases are shared with TRBD1. CDR3 DNA: TGCGCCAGCAGCCAAGAGGTGAAGGGGGACAGGGGGCGCGGTCTTCTATGCGAAAAACTGTTTTTT. Encoded protein: CASSQEVKGDRGRGLLCEKLFF.